Sequencing of this TCR beta chain was carried out in a study of shared clonotypes between healthy human individuals. This clone was seen just once. Several immunoSEQ plates received, in even portions, the genomic DNA of each subset. Repertoires were generated with immunoSEQ multiplex PCR, while TCRdb's copy carries only in-frame clones and drops some. Among about 820,000 clones listed, more than 85% were seen once. Naive-designated CD8 cells lacked CD45RO, were positively enriched for CCR7, and omitted terminally differentiated effector memory CD45RA+ cells. CDR1 is SGHAT, CDR2 FQNNGV, per germline. The CDR3 has 16 amino acids. V lost 4 bases and J lost 0, with 13 bases in between.

This rearrangement joins TRBV11-2 to TRBJ2-1; D gene ambiguous. The sequence was collected from a man aged 25 to 40 in good health. The source material was naive CD8+ T cells sorted from blood. The CDR3 reads CASSYNRPSSYNEQFF. The CDR3 DNA is TGTGCCAGCAGCTATAATCGGCCAAGCTCCTACAATGAGCAGTTCTTC.